This TCR beta chain was identified in a study of cytomegalovirus exposure and HLA in healthy donors. Whole-study context: Of roughly 360 genotyped donors, roughly 80% grouped in the Caucasian-associated ancestry cluster. Whole-study findings and limits: By HLA locus, TCR association rates varied in a later analysis, with DRB1 showing the most and HLA-C the fewest. Exclusion applied to some V segments, including TRBV6-2 and TRBV6-3, as they were indistinguishable. The likely explanation for a cluster of highly shared sequence variants was sequencing artifact.

Turning to this clone: Its antigen is not identified.

The PCR was carried out with 60 Vbeta primers and 13 Jbeta primers. TCRdb keeps only in-frame clones here, not all; method: immunoSEQ multiplex PCR. Of roughly 150,000 clones in the sample, less than 90% were seen once. Germline V gene lookup returns CDR1 SGDLS and CDR2 YYNGEE. The CDR3 sequence is 16 residues long. Trimming pared 0 bases from V and 1 base from J, leaving 11 bases between. V gene TRBV9 combines with J gene TRBJ2-1, with D perhaps TRBD2 (7 bases). The source material was PBMCs. This clonotype originated in a man aged 50 to 59 in good health and CMV-seropositive. The CDR3, as DNA: TGTGCCAGCAGCGTAGTGGAGGGGGGGTCCTACAATGAGCAGTTCTTC. Amino acid sequence: CASSVVEGGSYNEQFF.